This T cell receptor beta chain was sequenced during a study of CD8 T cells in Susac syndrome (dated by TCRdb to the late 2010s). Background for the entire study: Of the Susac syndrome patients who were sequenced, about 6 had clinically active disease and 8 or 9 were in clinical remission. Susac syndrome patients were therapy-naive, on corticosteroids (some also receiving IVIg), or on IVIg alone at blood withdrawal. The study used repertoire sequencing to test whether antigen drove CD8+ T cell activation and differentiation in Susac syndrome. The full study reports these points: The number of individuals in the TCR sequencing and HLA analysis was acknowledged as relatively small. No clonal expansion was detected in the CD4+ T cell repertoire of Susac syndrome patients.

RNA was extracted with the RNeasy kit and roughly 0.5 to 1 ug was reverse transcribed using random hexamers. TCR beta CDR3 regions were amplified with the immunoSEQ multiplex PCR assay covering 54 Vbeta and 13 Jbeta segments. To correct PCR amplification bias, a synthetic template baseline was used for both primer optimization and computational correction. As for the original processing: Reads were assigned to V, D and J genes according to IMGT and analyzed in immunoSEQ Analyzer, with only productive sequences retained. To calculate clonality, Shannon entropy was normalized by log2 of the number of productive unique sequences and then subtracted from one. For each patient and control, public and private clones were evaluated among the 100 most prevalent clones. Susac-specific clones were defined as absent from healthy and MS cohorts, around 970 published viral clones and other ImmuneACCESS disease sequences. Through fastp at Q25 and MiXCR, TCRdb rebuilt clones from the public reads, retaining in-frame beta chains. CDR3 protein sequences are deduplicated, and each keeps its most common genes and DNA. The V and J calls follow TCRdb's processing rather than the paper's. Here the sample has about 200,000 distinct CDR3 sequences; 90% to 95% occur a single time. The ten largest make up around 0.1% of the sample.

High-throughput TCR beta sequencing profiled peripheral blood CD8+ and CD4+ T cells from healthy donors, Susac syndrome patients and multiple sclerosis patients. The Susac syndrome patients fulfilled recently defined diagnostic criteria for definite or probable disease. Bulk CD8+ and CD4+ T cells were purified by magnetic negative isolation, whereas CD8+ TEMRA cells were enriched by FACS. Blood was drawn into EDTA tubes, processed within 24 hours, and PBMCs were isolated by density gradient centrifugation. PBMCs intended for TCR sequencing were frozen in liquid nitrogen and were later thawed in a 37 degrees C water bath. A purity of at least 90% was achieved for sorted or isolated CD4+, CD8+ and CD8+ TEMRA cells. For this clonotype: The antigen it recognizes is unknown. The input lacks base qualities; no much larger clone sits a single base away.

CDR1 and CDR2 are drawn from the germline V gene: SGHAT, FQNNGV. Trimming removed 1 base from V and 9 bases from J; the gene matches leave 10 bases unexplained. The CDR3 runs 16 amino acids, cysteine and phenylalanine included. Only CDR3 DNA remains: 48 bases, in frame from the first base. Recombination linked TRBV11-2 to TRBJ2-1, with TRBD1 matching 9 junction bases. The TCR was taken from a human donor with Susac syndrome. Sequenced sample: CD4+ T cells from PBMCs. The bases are TGTGCCAGCAGCTTAGTGTTGGGGACAGGGACTTTTGAGCAGTTCTTC. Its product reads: CASSLVLGTGTFEQFF.